The present TCR beta chain was sequenced within a study of shared clonotypes between healthy human individuals (dated by TCRdb to the early 2020s). Study-wide context: The cohort included three men and a couple of women between 18 and 49 years of age. For each donor, CD4 naive and CD4 memory were each given three plates, CD8 naive was given two plates, and CD8 memory was given one plate. The study deeply sequenced blood TCR repertoires of about 5 healthy adults to estimate repertoire size and the extent of clonotype sharing between individuals. To increase sequencing depth and limit assay-specific biases, TCR repertoire library preparation and sequencing were carried out by different laboratories using diverse techniques. Per donor, leukapheresis produced somewhere between about 0.85 and 8.9 billion PBMCs. What the research found in general, with its limitations: Around 5.4% of naive CD4, roughly 3.6% of naive CD8, around 2.3% of memory CD4, and over 0.35% of memory CD8 clonotypes were shared across four donors. Only blood was sampled, and tissue TCR repertoires likely differ from those in blood. Pairwise subsampling led to the expectation that sequencing depth would affect the degree of clonotype sharing among donors. The genetic and exposure-history diversity represented was limited by the small number of donors. Incomplete sequencing was indicated by rarefaction of sorted-subset datasets, despite the large sequencing depth. Larger estimated clonotype richness was generally found for naive subsets than for memory subsets. Compared with non-shared clonotypes, the clonotypes found in all four sorted-subset donors had higher generation probabilities.

Unmatched junction bases come to 7, with V trimmed by 2 bases and J by 7 bases. The germline V gene (reference sequence) provides CDR1 MNHEY and CDR2 SMNVEV. Inclusive of the bounding cysteine and phenylalanine, the CDR3 is 15 residues long. The retained sequence is limited to the CDR3, 45 bases, with the frame set at the first base. About this clone: Its antigen is not yet known. No much larger clonotype is one base removed from it; base qualities were not supplied.

TCR CDR3 regions were amplified from genomic DNA by multiplex PCR using the deep immunoSEQ assay. Genomic DNA extracted from each cell subset was distributed evenly over all wells of several immunoSEQ 96-well plates, and each plate served as one replicate. For sorted subsets, roughly 0.2 ug genomic DNA, equal to tens of thousands of T cell genomes, was loaded into each replicate PCR. Purified libraries were quantified with a Qubit 3.0 fluorometer, sized on a Bioanalyzer 2100, and re-quantified with the KAPA Library Quantification kit. Every immunoSEQ 96-well plate was sequenced on a dedicated single-read 150-cycle Illumina NextSeq 550 flow cell. The paper's processing steps were these. The immunoSEQ output contained only junctional sequences without quality scores, so filtering could not match that applied to full-length reads. To assign V/J genes and CDR3, sequences were annotated against IMGT germline references using PyIR, a Python wrapper for IgBLAST v1.9. Reads with weak V/J assignments (E-value above 1e-6), missing CDR3, stop codons, out-of-frame junctions, or ambiguous translated residues were removed. V3J clonotypes were defined as sequences sharing the same inferred V gene, J gene, and CDR3 amino acid sequence. To compute the percentage overlap between repertoires, the number of shared unique clonotypes was divided by the size of the smaller repertoire. RTK rarefaction, the Chao1 estimator, and Recon v2.1 estimates of unobserved clonotypes were used to assess repertoire richness. For all TCRbeta clonotypes obtained by the gDNA method from a few donors, generation probabilities were computed with OLGA. The table comes from immuneACCESS by way of TCRdb, which keeps in-frame sequences with V and J called. Part of the clones is missing from these tables; in studies checked, under half for an unresolved V gene and the rest for unknown reasons. The DNA was the basis for D and trimming; V, J and clone size are from that table. For this sample the table gives roughly 810,000 clones, of which just over 95% were detected only once. The ten largest account for about 0.21% of the sample.

CD8 naive samples consisted of CD45RO-negative cells that were positively selected for CCR7, yielding a CD45RA+CCR7+ population without TemRA cells. Donors were healthy HIV-negative adults with no recently reported acute infections or vaccinations. Every donor was a Caucasian adult living in Nashville, Tennessee, USA. Blood was collected by leukapheresis, and PBMCs were isolated by Ficoll-Histopaque density gradient centrifugation and then cryopreserved in liquid nitrogen vapor phase. Analytical flow cytometry was used to check the purity and quantity of every magnetically sorted T cell population. Each sorted fraction had its genomic DNA isolated and then quantified by UV absorbance on a Nanodrop 2000c.

The clonotype originates from a young man in good health. The chain was built from TRBV27 and TRBJ2-2; the junction holds 7 bases that match TRBD1. Sequencing was performed on naive CD8+ T cells sorted from blood. The sample's cell subset or site label, decoded: CD45RA+CCR7+. The nucleotides read TGTGCCAGCAGTTTAATACAGGGGTTCATCGGGGAGCTGTTTTTT. Protein translation: CASSLIQGFIGELFF.